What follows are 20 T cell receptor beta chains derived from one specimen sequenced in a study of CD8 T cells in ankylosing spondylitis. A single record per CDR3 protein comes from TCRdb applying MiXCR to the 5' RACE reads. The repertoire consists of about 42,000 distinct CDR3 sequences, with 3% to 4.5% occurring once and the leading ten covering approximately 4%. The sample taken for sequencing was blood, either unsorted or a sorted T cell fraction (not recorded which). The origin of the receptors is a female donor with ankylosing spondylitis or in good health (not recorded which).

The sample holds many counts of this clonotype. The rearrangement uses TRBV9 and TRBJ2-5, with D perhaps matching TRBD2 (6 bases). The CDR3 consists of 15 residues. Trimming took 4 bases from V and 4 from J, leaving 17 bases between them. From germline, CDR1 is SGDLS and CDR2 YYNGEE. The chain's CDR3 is CASSPRGTMGETQYF. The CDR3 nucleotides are TGTGCCAGCAGCCCTCGGGGGACGATGGGAGAGACCCAGTACTTC.

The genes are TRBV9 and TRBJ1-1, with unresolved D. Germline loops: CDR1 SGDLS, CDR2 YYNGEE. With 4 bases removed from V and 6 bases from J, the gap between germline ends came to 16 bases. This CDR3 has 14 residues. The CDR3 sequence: CASSSRATSSEAFF. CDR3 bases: TGTGCCAGCAGCAGTCGGGCCACATCTTCTGAAGCTTTCTTT.

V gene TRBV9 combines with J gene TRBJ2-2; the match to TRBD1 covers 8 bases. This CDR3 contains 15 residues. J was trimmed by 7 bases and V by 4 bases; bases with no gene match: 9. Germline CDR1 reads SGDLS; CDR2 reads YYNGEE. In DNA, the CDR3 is TGTGCCAGCAGCCCGGAGTCGGGACAGGACGGGGAGCTGTTTTTT. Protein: CASSPESGQDGELFF. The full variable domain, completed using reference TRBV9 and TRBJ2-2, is DSGVTQTPKHLITATGQRVTLRCSPRSGDLSVYWYQQSLDQGLQFLIQYYNGEERAKGNILERFSAQQFPDLHSELNLSSLELGDSALYFCASSPESGQDGELFFGEGSRLTVL.

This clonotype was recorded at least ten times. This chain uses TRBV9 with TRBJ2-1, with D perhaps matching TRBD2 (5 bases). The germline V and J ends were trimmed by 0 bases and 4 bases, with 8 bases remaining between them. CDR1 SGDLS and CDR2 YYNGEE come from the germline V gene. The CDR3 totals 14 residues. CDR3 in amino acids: CASSVAEGYNEQFF. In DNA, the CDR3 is TGTGCCAGCAGCGTAGCTGAGGGTTACAATGAGCAGTTCTTC.

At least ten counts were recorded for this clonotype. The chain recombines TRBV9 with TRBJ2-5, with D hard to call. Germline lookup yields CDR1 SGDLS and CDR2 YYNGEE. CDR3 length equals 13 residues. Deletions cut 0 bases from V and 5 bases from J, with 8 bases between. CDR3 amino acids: CASSVGDFETQYF. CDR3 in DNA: TGTGCCAGCAGCGTAGGAGACTTTGAGACCCAGTACTTC. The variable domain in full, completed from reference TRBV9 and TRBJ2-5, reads DSGVTQTPKHLITATGQRVTLRCSPRSGDLSVYWYQQSLDQGLQFLIQYYNGEERAKGNILERFSAQQFPDLHSELNLSSLELGDSALYFCASSVGDFETQYFGPGTRLLVL.

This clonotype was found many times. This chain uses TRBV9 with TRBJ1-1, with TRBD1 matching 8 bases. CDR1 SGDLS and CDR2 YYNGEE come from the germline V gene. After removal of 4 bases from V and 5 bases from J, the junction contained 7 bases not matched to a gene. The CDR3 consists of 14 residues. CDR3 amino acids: CASSPQQGGTEAFF. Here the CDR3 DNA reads TGTGCCAGCAGCCCCCAACAGGGGGGGACTGAAGCTTTCTTT.

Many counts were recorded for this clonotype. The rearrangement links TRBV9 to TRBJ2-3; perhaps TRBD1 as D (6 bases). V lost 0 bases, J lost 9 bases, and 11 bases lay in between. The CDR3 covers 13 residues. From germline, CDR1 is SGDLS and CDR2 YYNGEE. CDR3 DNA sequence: TGTGCCAGCAGCGTAGAGATTGGACAGACGCAGTATTTT. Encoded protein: CASSVEIGQTQYF. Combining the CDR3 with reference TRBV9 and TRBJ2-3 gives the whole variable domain DSGVTQTPKHLITATGQRVTLRCSPRSGDLSVYWYQQSLDQGLQFLIQYYNGEERAKGNILERFSAQQFPDLHSELNLSSLELGDSALYFCASSVEIGQTQYFGPGTRLTVL.

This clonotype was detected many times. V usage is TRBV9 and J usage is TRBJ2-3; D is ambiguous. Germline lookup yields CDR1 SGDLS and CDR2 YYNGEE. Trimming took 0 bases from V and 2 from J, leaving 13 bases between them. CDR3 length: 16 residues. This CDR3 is CASSVGTTQYTDTQYF. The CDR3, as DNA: TGTGCCAGCAGCGTAGGGACCACACAGTACACAGATACGCAGTATTTT.

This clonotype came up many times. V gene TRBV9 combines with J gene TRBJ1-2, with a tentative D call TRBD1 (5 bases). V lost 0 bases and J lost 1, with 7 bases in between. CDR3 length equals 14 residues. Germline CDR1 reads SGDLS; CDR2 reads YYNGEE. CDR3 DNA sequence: TGTGCCAGCAGCGTAGGGGGCAGTAACTATGGCTACACCTTC. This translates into CASSVGGSNYGYTF.

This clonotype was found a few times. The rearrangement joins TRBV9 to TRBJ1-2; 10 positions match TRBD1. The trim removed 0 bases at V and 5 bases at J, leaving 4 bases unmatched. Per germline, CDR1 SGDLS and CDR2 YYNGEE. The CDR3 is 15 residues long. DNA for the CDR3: TGTGCCAGCAGCGTAGAAGGGGACAGGGGTTATGGCTACACCTTC. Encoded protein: CASSVEGDRGYGYTF.

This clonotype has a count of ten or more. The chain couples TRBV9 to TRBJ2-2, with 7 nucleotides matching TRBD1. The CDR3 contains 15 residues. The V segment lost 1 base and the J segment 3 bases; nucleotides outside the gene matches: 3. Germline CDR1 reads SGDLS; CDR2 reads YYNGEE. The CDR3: CASSVSTGDTGELFF. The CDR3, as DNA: TGTGCCAGCAGCGTATCTACAGGGGACACCGGGGAGCTGTTTTTT.

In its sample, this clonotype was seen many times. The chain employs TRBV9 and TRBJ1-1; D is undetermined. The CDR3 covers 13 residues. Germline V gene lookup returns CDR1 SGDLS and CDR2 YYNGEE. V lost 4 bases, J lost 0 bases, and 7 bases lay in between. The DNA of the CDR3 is TGTGCCAGCAGCCTCGGGATGAACACTGAAGCTTTCTTT. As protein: CASSLGMNTEAFF. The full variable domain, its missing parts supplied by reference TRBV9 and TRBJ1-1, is DSGVTQTPKHLITATGQRVTLRCSPRSGDLSVYWYQQSLDQGLQFLIQYYNGEERAKGNILERFSAQQFPDLHSELNLSSLELGDSALYFCASSLGMNTEAFFGQGTRLTVV.

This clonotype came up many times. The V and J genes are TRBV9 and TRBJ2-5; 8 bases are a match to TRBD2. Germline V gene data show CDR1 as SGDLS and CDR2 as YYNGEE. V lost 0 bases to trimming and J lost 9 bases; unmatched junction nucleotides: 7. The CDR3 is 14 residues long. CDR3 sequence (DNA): TGTGCCAGCAGCGTAGATGGAGCGGGGGCGGCCCAGTACTTC. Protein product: CASSVDGAGAAQYF.

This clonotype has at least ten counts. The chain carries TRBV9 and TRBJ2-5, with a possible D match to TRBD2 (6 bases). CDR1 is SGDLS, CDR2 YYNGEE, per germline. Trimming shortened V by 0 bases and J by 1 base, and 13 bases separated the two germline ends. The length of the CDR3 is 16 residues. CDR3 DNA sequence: TGTGCCAGCAGCGTAGTAGGACTAACGGGCCAAGAGACCCAGTACTTC. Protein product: CASSVVGLTGQETQYF.

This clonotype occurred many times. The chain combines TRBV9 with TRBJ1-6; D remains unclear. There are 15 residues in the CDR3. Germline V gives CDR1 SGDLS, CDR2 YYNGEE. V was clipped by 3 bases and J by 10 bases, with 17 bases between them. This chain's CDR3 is CASSAPGPAKSPLHF. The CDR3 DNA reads TGTGCCAGCAGCGCCCCGGGCCCCGCGAAGTCACCCCTCCACTTT. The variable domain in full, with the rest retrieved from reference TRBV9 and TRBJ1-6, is DSGVTQTPKHLITATGQRVTLRCSPRSGDLSVYWYQQSLDQGLQFLIQYYNGEERAKGNILERFSAQQFPDLHSELNLSSLELGDSALYFCASSAPGPAKSPLHFGNGTRLTVT.

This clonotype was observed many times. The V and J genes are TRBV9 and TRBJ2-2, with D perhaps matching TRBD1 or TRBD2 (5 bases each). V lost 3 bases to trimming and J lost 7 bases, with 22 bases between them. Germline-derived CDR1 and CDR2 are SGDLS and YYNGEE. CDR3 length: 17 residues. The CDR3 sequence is CASSARGQGLDFGELFF. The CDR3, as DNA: TGTGCCAGCAGCGCAAGAGGGCAGGGTCTGGATTTCGGGGAGCTGTTTTTT.

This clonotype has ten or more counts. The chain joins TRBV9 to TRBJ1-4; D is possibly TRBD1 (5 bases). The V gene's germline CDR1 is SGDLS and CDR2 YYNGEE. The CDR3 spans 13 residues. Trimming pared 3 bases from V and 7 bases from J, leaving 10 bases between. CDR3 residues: CASSGQGGEKLFF. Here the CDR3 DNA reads TGTGCCAGCAGCGGTCAGGGTGGTGAAAAACTGTTTTTT.

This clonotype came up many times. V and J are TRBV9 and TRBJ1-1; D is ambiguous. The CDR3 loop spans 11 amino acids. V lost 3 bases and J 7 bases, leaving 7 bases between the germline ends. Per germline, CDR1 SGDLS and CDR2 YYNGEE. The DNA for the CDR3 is TGTGCCAGCAGCGAAGATGGTGAAGCTTTCTTT. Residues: CASSEDGEAFF. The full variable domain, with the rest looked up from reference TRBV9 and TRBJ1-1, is DSGVTQTPKHLITATGQRVTLRCSPRSGDLSVYWYQQSLDQGLQFLIQYYNGEERAKGNILERFSAQQFPDLHSELNLSSLELGDSALYFCASSEDGEAFFGQGTRLTVV.

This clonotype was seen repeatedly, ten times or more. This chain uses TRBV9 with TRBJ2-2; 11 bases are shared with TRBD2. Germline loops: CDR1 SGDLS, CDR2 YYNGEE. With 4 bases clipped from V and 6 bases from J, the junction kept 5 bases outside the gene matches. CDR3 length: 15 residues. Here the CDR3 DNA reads TGTGCCAGCAGCCTTAGCGGGGGGGCCGCCGGGGAGCTGTTTTTT. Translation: CASSLSGGAAGELFF.

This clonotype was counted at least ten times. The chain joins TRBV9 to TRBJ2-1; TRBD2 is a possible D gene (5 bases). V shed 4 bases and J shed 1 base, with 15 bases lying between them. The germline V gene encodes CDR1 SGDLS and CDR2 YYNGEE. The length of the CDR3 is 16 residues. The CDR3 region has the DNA TGTGCCAGCAGCCCCCGGGAAGGAGTTTCCTACAATGAGCAGTTCTTC. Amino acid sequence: CASSPREGVSYNEQFF.